The rows below give T cell receptor beta chains drawn from one sample of a study of cytotoxic CD8 clonotypes in ibrutinib-treated CLL. TCRdb keeps only in-frame clones here, not all; method: immunoSEQ multiplex PCR. In the table there are about 300,000 clones, over 60% of which are singletons. The material was PBMCs, obtained after 36 months of ibrutinib treatment. These receptors were obtained from a human donor with chronic lymphocytic leukemia. Each CDR3 is given with its conserved first and last residue. Fields, in order: V gene, D gene, J gene, clone size, CDR3 protein, CDR3 DNA. The D gene is left open where the match is weak. The listing skips clone size in some rows; elsewhere it reads once, few, many or a size class.

TRBV7-9,TRBD1,TRBJ2-6,.,CASSLGTGAGANVLTF,TGTGCCAGCAGCTTAGGGACAGGGGCTGGGGCCAACGTCCTGACTTTC
TRBV6-7,TRBD1,TRBJ1-1,few,CASRWIHRGLGDTEAFF,TGTGCCAGCAGATGGATACACAGGGGGCTTGGGGACACTGAAGCTTTCTTT
TRBV6-6,TRBD1,TRBJ1-2,.,CASSHQTGPGGYTF,TGTGCCAGCAGCCACCAGACAGGGCCCGGTGGCTACACCTTC
TRBV28,.,TRBJ1-5,.,CASSRADSDGQPQHF,TGTGCCAGCAGTCGGGCGGACAGCGACGGTCAGCCCCAGCATTTT
TRBV7-9,TRBD2,TRBJ2-5,.,CASGTSKETQYF,TGTGCCAGCGGGACTAGCAAAGAGACCCAGTACTTC
TRBV7-9,.,TRBJ1-1,.,CASRRVSTEAFF,TGTGCCAGCAGGCGGGTGAGCACTGAAGCTTTCTTT
TRBV4-3,.,TRBJ2-3,.,CASSQGAFSSATLTDTQYF,TGCGCCAGCAGCCAAGGGGCCTTTTCAAGCGCTACCCTCACAGATACGCAGTATTTT
TRBV4-1,.,TRBJ1-2,.,CASSQGVSESYGYTF,TGCGCCAGCAGCCAAGGGGTGTCAGAGAGCTATGGCTACACCTTC
TRBV5-1,.,TRBJ1-2,.,CASSLRGQVGDLWGYTF,TGCGCCAGCAGCTTGAGGGGCCAAGTCGGAGACCTATGGGGCTACACCTTC
TRBV11-3,.,TRBJ1-2,.,CASSQNTILRYGYTF,TGTGCCAGCAGCCAAAACACCATATTACGATATGGCTACACCTTC
TRBV18,.,TRBJ2-1,.,CASSPSRYNEQFF,TGTGCCAGCTCACCATCGCGGTACAATGAGCAGTTCTTC
TRBV10-3,.,TRBJ2-3,.,CAISDMGPVKDTQYF,TGTGCCATCAGTGACATGGGACCTGTCAAGGATACGCAGTATTTT
TRBV7-6,.,TRBJ2-3,.,CASSLGQRRTDTQYF,TGTGCCAGCAGCTTAGGACAAAGACGCACAGATACGCAGTATTTT
TRBV27,TRBD2,TRBJ2-2,.,CASTVGGATGELFF,TGTGCCAGCACGGTCGGGGGGGCAACCGGGGAGCTGTTTTTT
TRBV15,.,TRBJ2-7,few,CATSSEFYEQYF,TGTGCCACCAGCAGTGAGTTCTACGAGCAGTACTTC
TRBV18,.,TRBJ2-7,.,CASSANYEQYF,TGTGCCAGCTCAGCGAACTACGAGCAGTACTTC
TRBV5-1,.,TRBJ2-5,.,CASSLEGAGLETQYF,TGCGCCAGCAGCTTGGAAGGGGCAGGGTTGGAGACCCAGTACTTC
TRBV4-1,.,TRBJ2-7,few,CASSRGDSYEQYF,TGCGCCAGCAGCCGCGGGGACTCCTACGAGCAGTACTTC
TRBV13,.,TRBJ2-3,.,CASSLWLGEVGTDTQYF,TGTGCCAGCAGCTTATGGTTAGGAGAGGTTGGCACAGATACGCAGTATTTT
TRBV29-1,TRBD2,TRBJ2-3,once,CSVDHSGRTDTQYF,TGCAGCGTGGACCATAGCGGGCGCACAGATACGCAGTATTTT
TRBV11-2,TRBD1,TRBJ2-5,.,CASSLKVRGRGETQYF,TGTGCCAGCAGCTTAAAGGTCAGGGGGCGCGGGGAGACCCAGTACTTC
TRBV27,TRBD2,TRBJ2-3,.,CASSSTGGWADTQYF,TGTGCCAGCAGTTCTACGGGAGGGTGGGCAGATACGCAGTATTTT
TRBV5-1,.,TRBJ2-5,.,CASSDRVSETQYF,TGCGCCAGCAGCGATAGGGTGTCGGAGACCCAGTACTTC
TRBV29-1,.,TRBJ2-1,.,CSVEEGRDMGPDEQFF,TGCAGCGTTGAAGAAGGCCGGGACATGGGTCCCGATGAGCAGTTCTTC
TRBV5-6,.,TRBJ2-1,once,CASSLGLLYNEQFF,TGTGCCAGCAGCTTGGGACTACTCTACAATGAGCAGTTCTTC
TRBV19,.,TRBJ1-5,.,CASSIGGMRNQPQHF,TGTGCCAGTAGTATTGGAGGGATGCGCAATCAGCCCCAGCATTTT
TRBV5-1,TRBD1,TRBJ1-6,.,CASSPDRRSSYNSPLHF,TGCGCCAGCAGTCCGGACAGGAGGAGCTCCTATAATTCACCCCTCCACTTT
TRBV11-2,TRBD1,TRBJ1-1,.,CASSPVRDRRNEAFF,TGTGCCAGCAGCCCCGTCCGGGACAGGCGAAATGAAGCTTTCTTT
TRBV7-9,.,TRBJ2-1,few,CASLGLAPYNEQFF,TGTGCCAGCCTAGGGCTAGCCCCCTACAATGAGCAGTTCTTC
TRBV4-1,TRBD2,TRBJ2-7,.,CASSHRSYGGDSYEQYF,TGCGCCAGCAGCCACCGATCCTATGGGGGGGACTCCTACGAGCAGTACTTC
TRBV6-7,.,TRBJ1-1,.,CASSYSNSSTPHTEAFF,TGTGCCAGCAGTTACTCGAACTCGTCCACTCCCCACACTGAAGCTTTCTTT
TRBV6-5,.,TRBJ2-1,.,CASSYSLASYNEQFF,TGTGCCAGCAGTTACAGCCTAGCCTCCTACAATGAGCAGTTCTTC
TRBV4-3,.,TRBJ2-2,.,CASSPGNTGELFF,TGCGCCAGCAGCCCAGGGAACACCGGGGAGCTGTTTTTT
TRBV11-2,.,TRBJ1-4,.,CASSPRGYVNEKLFF,TGTGCCAGCAGCCCCCGAGGCTATGTCAATGAAAAACTGTTTTTT
TRBV7-9,TRBD1,TRBJ2-5,.,CASSRTGQGFSPQYF,TGTGCCAGCAGCCGTACGGGACAGGGCTTCTCTCCCCAGTACTTC